Listed below are T cell receptor beta chains from one sample, sequenced in a study of CD8 T cells in Susac syndrome. MiXCR was run by TCRdb on the immunoSEQ multiplex PCR reads, yielding one entry per CDR3 protein. Here the sample spans around 190,000 distinct CDR3 sequences, around 96% being singletons. Sequenced material: CD4+ T cells from PBMCs. These receptors were taken from a human donor in good health. Each CDR3 is given with its conserved first and last residue. The D gene is left open where the match is weak. The size of a clone is reported for some rows only, either as once, few or many, or as a class for expanded clones.

>-|-|TRBV7-9|TRBJ2-3
CASSLHGRDTQYF
TGTGCCAGCAGCTTACACGGCCGGGATACGCAGTATTTT
>-|TRBD2|TRBV3-1|TRBJ2-5
CASSLRTSGNQETQYF
TGTGCCAGCAGCCTTCGGACTAGCGGGAACCAAGAGACCCAGTACTTC
>-|-|TRBV24-1|TRBJ2-1
CATSLPGWDYNEQFF
TGTGCCACCAGCTTACCTGGATGGGACTACAATGAGCAGTTCTTC
>-|TRBD1|TRBV5-1|TRBJ2-7
CASSFGDSVYEQYF
TGCGCCAGCAGCTTCGGGGACAGTGTCTACGAGCAGTACTTC
>-|TRBD1|TRBV29-1|TRBJ2-7
CSVARTGAYEQYF
TGCAGCGTAGCCCGGACAGGGGCCTACGAGCAGTACTTC
>-|TRBD1|TRBV12-3/TRBV12-4|TRBJ1-2
CASSSTHRGGYTF
TGTGCCAGCAGCTCTACTCACAGGGGTGGCTACACCTTC
>-|-|TRBV29-1|TRBJ1-3
CSGGTSGNTIYF
TGCAGCGGAGGAACTTCTGGAAACACCATATATTTT
>once|TRBD2|TRBV15|TRBJ2-7
CATSYRTGGSAVWEQYF
TGTGCCACCAGCTACCGAACGGGCGGGAGCGCGGTATGGGAGCAGTACTTC
>-|TRBD2|TRBV14|TRBJ2-7
CASSRMMTSGYQSYEQYF
TGTGCCAGCAGCCGGATGATGACTAGCGGATACCAATCCTACGAGCAGTACTTC
>-|TRBD2|TRBV29-1|TRBJ2-5
CSVGGGETQYF
TGCAGCGTTGGGGGGGGAGAGACCCAGTACTTC
>few|-|TRBV25-1|TRBJ1-2
CASSGLGGYTF
TGTGCCAGCAGTGGCCTAGGTGGCTACACCTTC
>-|-|TRBV19|TRBJ2-1
CASSISRGEQFF
TGTGCCAGTAGTATATCACGAGGGGAGCAGTTCTTC
>-|-|TRBV6-5|TRBJ2-4
CASSWGIAKNIQYF
TGTGCCAGCAGCTGGGGGATAGCCAAAAACATTCAGTACTTC
>-|-|TRBV20-1|TRBJ2-5
CSAEVRGTQYF
TGCAGTGCTGAGGTGAGAGGGACCCAGTACTTC
>-|-|TRBV30|TRBJ1-1
CAWSVSGWTEAFF
TGTGCCTGGAGTGTGTCGGGGTGGACTGAAGCTTTCTTT
>-|TRBD2|TRBV29-1|TRBJ2-1
CSVRTSKPPYNEQFF
TGCAGCGTGAGGACTAGCAAACCCCCGTACAATGAGCAGTTCTTC
>-|TRBD1|TRBV29-1|TRBJ1-1
CSGAQGGDTEAFF
TGCAGCGGGGCACAGGGGGGAGACACTGAAGCTTTCTTT
>-|-|TRBV4-3|TRBJ1-2
CASSPEIRYSVYTF
TGCGCCAGCAGCCCAGAAATTAGATACAGTGTCTACACCTTC
>-|TRBD2|TRBV28|TRBJ2-7
CASSIAGAYEQYF
TGTGCCAGCAGTATCGCGGGAGCCTACGAGCAGTACTTC
>-|-|TRBV20-1|TRBJ1-1
CSATQGSTEAFF
TGCAGTGCTACCCAGGGGAGCACTGAAGCTTTCTTT
>once|-|TRBV15|TRBJ2-7
CATSRPGYEQYF
TGTGCCACCAGCAGACCCGGCTACGAGCAGTACTTC
>-|-|TRBV29-1|TRBJ2-5
CSVWQGGGETQYF
TGCAGCGTTTGGCAGGGAGGAGGGGAGACCCAGTACTTC
>-|TRBD1|TRBV13|TRBJ1-1
CASSPAGQGRGAFF
TGTGCCAGCAGCCCCGCGGGACAGGGCCGCGGAGCTTTCTTT
>-|TRBD2|TRBV27|TRBJ2-1
CASSLSGIKEFF
TGTGCCAGCAGTCTGAGCGGGATAAAGGAGTTCTTC